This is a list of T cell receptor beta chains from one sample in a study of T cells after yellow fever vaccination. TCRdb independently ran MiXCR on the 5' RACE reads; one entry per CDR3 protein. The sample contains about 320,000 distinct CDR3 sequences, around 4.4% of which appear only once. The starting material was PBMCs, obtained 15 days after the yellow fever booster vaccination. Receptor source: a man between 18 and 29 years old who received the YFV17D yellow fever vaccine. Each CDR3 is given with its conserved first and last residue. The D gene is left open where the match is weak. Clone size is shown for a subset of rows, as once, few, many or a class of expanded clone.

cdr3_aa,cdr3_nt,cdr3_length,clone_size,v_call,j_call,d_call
CASSFDRGSEAFF,TGTGCCAGCAGCTTCGACAGGGGCTCTGAAGCTTTCTTT,13,many,TRBV7-2,TRBJ1-1,TRBD1
CASRGQGTYNEQFF,TGTGCCAGCAGAGGACAGGGGACCTACAATGAGCAGTTCTTC,14,NA,TRBV28,TRBJ2-1,TRBD1
CASSSGHSNTEAFF,TGCGCCAGCAGCTCTGGACACTCGAACACTGAAGCTTTCTTT,14,many,TRBV5-1,TRBJ1-1,NA
CASSVAITGANTEAFF,TGTGCCAGCAGCGTAGCAATAACGGGGGCGAACACTGAAGCTTTCTTT,16,many,TRBV9,TRBJ1-1,NA
CASSPSLRDKNIQYF,TGTGCCAGCAGTCCGTCCCTCCGGGACAAAAACATTCAGTACTTC,15,many,TRBV6-2/TRBV6-3,TRBJ2-4,NA
CAIGQGTTGELFF,TGTGCCATTGGGCAGGGCACCACCGGGGAGCTGTTTTTT,13,many,TRBV10-3,TRBJ2-2,NA
CSVGLSGETQYF,TGCAGCGTTGGACTCTCGGGGGAGACCCAGTACTTC,12,many,TRBV29-1,TRBJ2-5,NA
CASGTSLPPSSYEQYF,TGTGCCAGCGGGACTAGCTTACCACCGAGCTCCTACGAGCAGTACTTC,16,many,TRBV5-5,TRBJ2-7,TRBD2
CASSETSGGAWETQYF,TGTGCCAGCAGCGAGACTAGCGGGGGGGCCTGGGAGACCCAGTACTTC,16,NA,TRBV3-1,TRBJ2-5,TRBD2
CASSYGGVSHEQYF,TGCGCCAGCAGCTACGGTGGGGTATCCCACGAGCAGTACTTC,14,many,TRBV5-1,TRBJ2-7,NA
CASSRWGQPYEQYF,TGTGCCAGCAGCCGATGGGGACAACCGTACGAGCAGTACTTC,14,few,TRBV7-2,TRBJ2-7,NA
CATSEPSGNYQETQYF,TGTGCCACCAGTGAACCTAGCGGGAACTACCAAGAGACCCAGTACTTC,16,many,TRBV24-1,TRBJ2-5,TRBD2
CASSQLLGGPEAFF,TGTGCCAGCAGCCAACTGTTAGGAGGCCCTGAAGCTTTCTTT,14,many,TRBV3-1,TRBJ1-1,NA
CASSGRTSGVGNEQFF,TGTGCCAGCAGCGGGAGGACTAGCGGGGTAGGGAATGAGCAGTTCTTC,16,NA,TRBV5-4,TRBJ2-1,TRBD2
CASRLLAGDPYEQYF,TGTGCCAGCAGACTACTAGCGGGGGACCCCTACGAGCAGTACTTC,15,many,TRBV7-2,TRBJ2-7,TRBD2
CATSSGASYGYTF,TGTGCCACCAGTAGCGGGGCCTCCTATGGCTACACCTTC,13,many,TRBV24-1,TRBJ1-2,NA
CASSPLGETQYF,TGTGCCAGTAGTCCCCTCGGGGAGACCCAGTACTTC,12,many,TRBV19,TRBJ2-5,NA
CASSQEGLVRETQYF,TGTGCCAGCAGCCAAGAGGGTTTAGTCAGAGAGACCCAGTACTTC,15,NA,TRBV3-1,TRBJ2-5,NA
CASSPDSSIGELFF,TGTGCCAGCAGCCCGGACAGCTCAATCGGGGAGCTGTTTTTT,14,NA,TRBV5-4,TRBJ2-2,NA
CASSLNRGDTGELFF,TGTGCCAGCAGCTTAAACAGGGGGGACACCGGGGAGCTGTTTTTT,15,NA,TRBV7-3,TRBJ2-2,TRBD1
CASTLGRGPSYEQYF,TGTGCCAGCACCCTTGGCAGGGGCCCCTCCTACGAGCAGTACTTC,15,many,TRBV12-3/TRBV12-4,TRBJ2-7,NA
CASSPQARDNEKLFF,TGTGCCAGCAGCCCCCAAGCGCGGGATAATGAAAAACTGTTTTTT,15,many,TRBV9,TRBJ1-4,NA
CASTGPGGGGEQFF,TGTGCCAGCACTGGACCCGGGGGGGGAGGTGAGCAGTTCTTC,14,many,TRBV6-5,TRBJ2-1,TRBD2
CSVRDRGTDTQYF,TGCAGCGTGAGGGACAGGGGAACAGATACGCAGTATTTT,13,many,TRBV29-1,TRBJ2-3,TRBD1
CASKDPGRNQPQHF,TGTGCCAGCAAAGATCCGGGCCGCAATCAGCCCCAGCATTTT,14,NA,TRBV6-2/TRBV6-3,TRBJ1-5,NA
CASSFLGAVAKNIQYF,TGTGCCAGCAGTTTTTTAGGAGCGGTAGCCAAAAACATTCAGTACTTC,16,few,TRBV12-3/TRBV12-4,TRBJ2-4,NA
CSVEIGGIWQYF,TGCAGCGTTGAAATAGGGGGTATCTGGCAGTACTTC,12,many,TRBV29-1,TRBJ2-7,NA
CASSALGLNTEAFF,TGTGCCAGCAGTGCTCTGGGCCTGAACACTGAAGCTTTCTTT,14,NA,TRBV6-1,TRBJ1-1,NA
CASSFFRLQKSGGYNEQFF,TGTGCCAGCAGCTTTTTTAGGCTTCAGAAAAGTGGGGGCTACAATGAGCAGTTCTTC,19,NA,TRBV5-6,TRBJ2-1,NA
CASSTWGVLNTEAFF,TGTGCCAGCAGTACCTGGGGGGTGCTGAACACTGAAGCTTTCTTT,15,NA,TRBV25-1,TRBJ1-1,NA
CASSLRDREYNEQFF,TGCGCCAGCAGCTTAAGGGACAGGGAATACAATGAGCAGTTCTTC,15,many,TRBV5-1,TRBJ2-1,TRBD1